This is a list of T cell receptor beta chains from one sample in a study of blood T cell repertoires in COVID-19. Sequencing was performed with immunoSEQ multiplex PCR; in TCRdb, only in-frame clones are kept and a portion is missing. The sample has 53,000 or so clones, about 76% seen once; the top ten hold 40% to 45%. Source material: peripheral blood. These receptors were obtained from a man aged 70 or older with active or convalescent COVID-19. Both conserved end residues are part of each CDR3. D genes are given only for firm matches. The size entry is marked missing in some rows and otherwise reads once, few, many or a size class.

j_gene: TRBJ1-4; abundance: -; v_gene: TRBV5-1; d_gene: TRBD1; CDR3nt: TGCGCCAGCAGCTCGGGACAGGGGGATCAAAAACTGTTTTTT; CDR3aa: CASSSGQGDQKLFF
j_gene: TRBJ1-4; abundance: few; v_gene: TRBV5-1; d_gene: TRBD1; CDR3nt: TGCGCCAGCATGGATGGGACAGAGAATGAAAAACTGTTTTTT; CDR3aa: CASMDGTENEKLFF
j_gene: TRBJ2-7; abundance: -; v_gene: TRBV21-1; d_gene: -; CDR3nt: TGTGCCAGCAGCGGGGGAGGGACAGGGTACCACGAGCAGTACTTC; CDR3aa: CASSGGGTGYHEQYF
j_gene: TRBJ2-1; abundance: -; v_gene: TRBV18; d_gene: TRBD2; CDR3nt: TGTGCCAGCTCACCGGCTAGCGGGGTAGCCTACAATGAGCAGTTCTTC; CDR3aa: CASSPASGVAYNEQFF
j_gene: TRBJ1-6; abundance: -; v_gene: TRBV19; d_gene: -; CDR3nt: TGTGCCAGTAGTATGGGGGGGGACCCCTATAATTCACCCCTCCACTTT; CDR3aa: CASSMGGDPYNSPLHF
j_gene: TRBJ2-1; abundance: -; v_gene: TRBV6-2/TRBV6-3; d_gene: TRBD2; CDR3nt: TGTGCCAGCAGCTTACTAGCGGGAGCCTACAATGAGCAGTTCTTC; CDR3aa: CASSLLAGAYNEQFF
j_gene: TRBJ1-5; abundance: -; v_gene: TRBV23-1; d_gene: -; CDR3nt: TGCGCCAGCAGTCCCCGGGTCCCCCATTTT; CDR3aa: CASSPRVPHF
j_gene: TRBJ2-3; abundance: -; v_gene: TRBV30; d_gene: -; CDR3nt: TGTGCCTGGAGTTCCGCAGGGATACCTACACCTAGCACAGATACGCAGTATTTT; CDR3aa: CAWSSAGIPTPSTDTQYF
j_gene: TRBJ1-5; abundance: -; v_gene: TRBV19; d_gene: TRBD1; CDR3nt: TGTGCCAGTAGTAGCCGGGACAGCGCATATAGCAATCAGCCCCAGCATTTT; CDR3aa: CASSSRDSAYSNQPQHF
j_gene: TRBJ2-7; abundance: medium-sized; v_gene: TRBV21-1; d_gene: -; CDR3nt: TGTGCCAGCCGACGGAACCCGGAAACAGGTAGGCGCGAGCAGTACTTC; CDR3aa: CASRRNPETGRREQYF
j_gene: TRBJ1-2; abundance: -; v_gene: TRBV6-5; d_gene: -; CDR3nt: TGTGCCAGCAGACGACAGGCCCTAGACTATGGCTACACCTTC; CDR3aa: CASRRQALDYGYTF
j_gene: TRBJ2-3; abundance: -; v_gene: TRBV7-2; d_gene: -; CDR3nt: TGTGCCAGCAGCTTAGCGGGCGGGTTGGCAGATACGCAGTATTTT; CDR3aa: CASSLAGGLADTQYF
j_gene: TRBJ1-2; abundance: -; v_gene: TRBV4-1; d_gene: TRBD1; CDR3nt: TGCGCCAGCAGCCAAGGACAGGGGGCCTTGGGTGGCTACACCTTC; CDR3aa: CASSQGQGALGGYTF
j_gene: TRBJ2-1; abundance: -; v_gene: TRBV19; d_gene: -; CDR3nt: TGTGCCAGTAGTCTCATGACAGGGAGGTTCGATGAGCAGTTCTTC; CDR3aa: CASSLMTGRFDEQFF
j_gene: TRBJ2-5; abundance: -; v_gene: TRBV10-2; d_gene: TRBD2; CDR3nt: TGCGCCAGCAGTATGACTAGCGGGGGTCAAGAGACCCAGTACTTC; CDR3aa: CASSMTSGGQETQYF
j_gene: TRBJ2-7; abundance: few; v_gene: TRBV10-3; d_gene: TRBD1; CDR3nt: TGTGCCATCAGAGGGGACAGGGCGGGAAACGAGCAGTACTTC; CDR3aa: CAIRGDRAGNEQYF
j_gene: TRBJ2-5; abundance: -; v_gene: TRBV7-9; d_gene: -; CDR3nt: TGTGCCAGCAGCTTAGCGATCACAGCCCAAGAGACCCAGTACTTC; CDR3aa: CASSLAITAQETQYF
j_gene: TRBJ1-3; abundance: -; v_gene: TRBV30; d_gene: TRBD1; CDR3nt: TGTGCCTTGACGACAGGGATAAACACCATATATTTT; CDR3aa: CALTTGINTIYF
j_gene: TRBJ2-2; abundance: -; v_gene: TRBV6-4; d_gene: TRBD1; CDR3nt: TGTGCCAGCAGTGTCCAGGGGGACACCGGGGAGCTGTTTTTT; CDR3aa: CASSVQGDTGELFF
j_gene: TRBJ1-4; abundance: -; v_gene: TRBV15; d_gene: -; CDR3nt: TGTGCCACCAGCAGAGATCCAGGCTCCGGAAAACTGTTTTTT; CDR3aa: CATSRDPGSGKLFF
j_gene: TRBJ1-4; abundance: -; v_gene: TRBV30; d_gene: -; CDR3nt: TGTGCCTGGAGCGCCGGGTACGGCTCAACTAATGAAAAACTGTTTTTT; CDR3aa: CAWSAGYGSTNEKLFF
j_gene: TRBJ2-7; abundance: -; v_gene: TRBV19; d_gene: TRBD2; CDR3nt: TGTGCCAGTAGTCCTGGGGGTAGCGGGAAGGCCGGGGAGCAGTACTTC; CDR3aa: CASSPGGSGKAGEQYF
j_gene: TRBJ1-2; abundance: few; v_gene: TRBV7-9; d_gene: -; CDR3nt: TGTGCCAGCAGCCCAGACCTCGGTCAGGTTGTTGGCTACACCTTC; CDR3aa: CASSPDLGQVVGYTF
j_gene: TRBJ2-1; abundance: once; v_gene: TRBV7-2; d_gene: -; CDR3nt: TGTGCCAGCAGCCCGACAGGTAGACACAATGAGCAGTTCTTC; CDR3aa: CASSPTGRHNEQFF
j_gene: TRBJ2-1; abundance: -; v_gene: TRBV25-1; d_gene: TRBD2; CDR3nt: TGTGCCAGCACCCGACGTAGCGGGGCCTCCTACAATGAGCAGTTCTTC; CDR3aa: CASTRRSGASYNEQFF
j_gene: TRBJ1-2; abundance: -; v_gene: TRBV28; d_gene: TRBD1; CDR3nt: TGTGCCAGCAGGAAAGGGGGCCGGTATGGCTACACCTTC; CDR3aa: CASRKGGRYGYTF
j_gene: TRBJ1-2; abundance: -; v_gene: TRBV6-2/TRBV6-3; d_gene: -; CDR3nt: TGTGCCAGCAGTCCGGGGGGTTCTAACTATGGCTACACCTTC; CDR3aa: CASSPGGSNYGYTF
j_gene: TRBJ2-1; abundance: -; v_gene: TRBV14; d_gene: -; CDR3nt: TGTGCCAGCAGCCAAGATAGGTGGGAGAGCGATGAGCAGTTCTTC; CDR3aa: CASSQDRWESDEQFF
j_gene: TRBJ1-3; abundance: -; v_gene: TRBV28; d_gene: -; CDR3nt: TGTGCCAGCACCTCTCCGGGGGAAGGAAACACCATATATTTT; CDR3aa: CASTSPGEGNTIYF
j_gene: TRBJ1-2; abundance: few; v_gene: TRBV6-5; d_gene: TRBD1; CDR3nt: TGTGCCACTCAAACAGGGGCCTATGGCTACACCTTC; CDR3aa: CATQTGAYGYTF
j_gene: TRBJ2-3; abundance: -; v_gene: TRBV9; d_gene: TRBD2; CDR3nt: TGTGCCAGCAGCGTCTCCCGTCTAGCGGGAGGGGGAGATACGCAGTATTTT; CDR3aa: CASSVSRLAGGGDTQYF
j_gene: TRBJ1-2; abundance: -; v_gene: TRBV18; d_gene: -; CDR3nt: TGTGCCAGCTCACCGGCTCAACAGGGCAACTATGGCTACACCTTC; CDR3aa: CASSPAQQGNYGYTF
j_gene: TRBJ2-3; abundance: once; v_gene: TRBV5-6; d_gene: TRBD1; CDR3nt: TGTGCCAGCAGCTTGGGACAGGGACCTAGCACAGATACGCAGTATTTT; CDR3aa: CASSLGQGPSTDTQYF
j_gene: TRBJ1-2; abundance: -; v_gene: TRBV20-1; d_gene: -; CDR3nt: TGCAGTGCTAGTGATCCGACAGGACCTAACTATGGCTACACCTTC; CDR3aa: CSASDPTGPNYGYTF
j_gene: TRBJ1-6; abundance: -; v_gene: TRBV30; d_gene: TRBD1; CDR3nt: TGTGCCTGGAGCTACAGGGGGAATTCACCCCTCCACTTT; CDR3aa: CAWSYRGNSPLHF
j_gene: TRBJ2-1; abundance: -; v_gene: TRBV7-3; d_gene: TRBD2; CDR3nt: TGTGCCAGCAGCTTAACAGCGGGAGGGTACGGTGAGCAGTTCTTC; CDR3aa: CASSLTAGGYGEQFF
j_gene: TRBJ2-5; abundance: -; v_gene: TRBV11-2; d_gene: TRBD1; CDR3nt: TGTGCCAGCAGCTTGGACAGGGTGACGGAGACCCAGTACTTC; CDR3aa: CASSLDRVTETQYF
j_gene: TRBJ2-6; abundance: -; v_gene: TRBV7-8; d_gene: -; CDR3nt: TGTGCCAGCAGCTTCGGAGGTTCTGGGGCCAACGTCCTGACTTTC; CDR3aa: CASSFGGSGANVLTF
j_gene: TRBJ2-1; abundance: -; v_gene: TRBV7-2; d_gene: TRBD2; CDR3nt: TGTGCCAGCAGCCAGCGGGGGCCGCGGAATGAGCAGTTCTTC; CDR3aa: CASSQRGPRNEQFF
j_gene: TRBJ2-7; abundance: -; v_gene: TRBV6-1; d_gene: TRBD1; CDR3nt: TGTGCCAGCAGCCGGGACAGGGCATCCTACGAGCAGTACTTC; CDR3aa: CASSRDRASYEQYF
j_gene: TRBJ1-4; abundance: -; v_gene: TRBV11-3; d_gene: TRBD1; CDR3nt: TGTGCCAGCAGCGCGTCGACAGGGGCAACTAATGAAAAACTGTTTTTT; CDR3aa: CASSASTGATNEKLFF
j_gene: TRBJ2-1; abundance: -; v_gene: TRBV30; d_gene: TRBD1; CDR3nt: TGTGCCTGGAGCCAAGGACAGGGGTACAATGAGCAGTTCTTC; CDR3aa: CAWSQGQGYNEQFF
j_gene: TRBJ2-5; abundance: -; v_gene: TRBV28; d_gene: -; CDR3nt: TGTGCCAGCAGTTTAAATGAGCCGGAGACCCAGTACTTC; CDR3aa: CASSLNEPETQYF
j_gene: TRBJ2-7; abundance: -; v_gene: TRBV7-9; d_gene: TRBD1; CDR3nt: TGTGCCAGCAGCGCGGCGATACAGGGGAACGAGCAGTACTTC; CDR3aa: CASSAAIQGNEQYF